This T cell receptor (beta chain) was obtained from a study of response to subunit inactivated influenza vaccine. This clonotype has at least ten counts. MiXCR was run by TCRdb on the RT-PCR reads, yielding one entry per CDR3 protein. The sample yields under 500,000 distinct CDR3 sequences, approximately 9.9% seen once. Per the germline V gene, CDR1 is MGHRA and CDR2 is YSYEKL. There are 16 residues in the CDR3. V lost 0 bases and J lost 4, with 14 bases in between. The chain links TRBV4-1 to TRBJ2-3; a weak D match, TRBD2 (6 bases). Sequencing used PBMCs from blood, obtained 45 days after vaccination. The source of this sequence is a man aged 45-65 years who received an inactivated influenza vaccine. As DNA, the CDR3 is TGCGCCAGCAGCCAAGACGGGCGACTAGATGCAGATACGCAGTATTTT. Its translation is CASSQDGRLDADTQYF.